The 17 T cell receptor beta chains below were found in one sample sequenced in a study of T cell responses to AZD1222 COVID-19 vaccine. Generated by immunoSEQ multiplex PCR, the TCRdb table keeps only in-frame clones and is missing some. The sample holds 150,000 to 170,000 clones, about 88% seen once. Specimen: peripheral blood, collected on day 0 of AZD1222 vaccination. The origin of the receptors is an adult in good health.

The chain links TRBV5-5 to TRBJ2-6; D is unresolved. CDR1 and CDR2 from the germline V gene are SGHKS and YYEKEE (reference sequence). The CDR3 totals 16 residues. The V end lost 0 bases, the J end lost 0 bases, and 7 bases lay between the germline ends. For the CDR3, the DNA is TGTGCCAGCAGCTTGGGGGGTCCCTCTGGGGCCAACGTCCTGACTTTC. Translation gives CASSLGGPSGANVLTF.

This chain uses TRBV11-2 with TRBJ1-1, with 8 bases matching TRBD1. Germline-derived CDR1 and CDR2 are SGHAT and FQNNGV. V lost 6 bases and J lost 1; bases outside the gene matches: 7. The CDR3 is made up of 15 amino acids. The CDR3 reads CASRLRTGPNTEAFF. The CDR3 region has the DNA TGTGCCAGCAGACTTCGGACAGGGCCGAACACTGAAGCTTTCTTT.

The CDR3 is CASRGDREGGGYTF. The CDR3 DNA reads TGTGCCAGCAGGGGTGACAGGGAAGGAGGTGGCTACACCTTC. The genes are TRBV5-4 and TRBJ1-2; TRBD1 agrees at 7 bases. This CDR3 has 14 residues. Germline V gene data show CDR1 as SGHNT and CDR2 as YYREEE (reference sequence). V shed 5 bases, J shed 7 bases, and the junction held 11 bases outside the gene matches.

The chain uses TRBV7-2 and TRBJ1-5; TRBD1 matches 7 bases. This CDR3 contains 15 residues. Per germline, CDR1 SGHTA and CDR2 FQGNSA. V lost 7 bases and J lost 7; bases outside the gene matches: 13. The CDR3 DNA reads TGTGCCAGCAACACCGGGACAGCGGCAGGGCAGCCCCAGCATTTT. Protein sequence: CASNTGTAAGQPQHF.

This clone was recorded only once. V gene TRBV4-1 combines with J gene TRBJ2-3, with 8 bases lining up with TRBD2. CDR3 size: 16 residues. Germline lookup yields CDR1 MGHRA and CDR2 YSYEKL. J was trimmed by 1 base and V by 6 bases; bases with no gene match: 9. The CDR3 nucleotides read TGCGCCAGCAGACACTCCAGCGGGGGACGCACAGATACGCAGTATTTT. Translating it yields CASRHSSGGRTDTQYF.

This chain joins TRBV3-1 (or the pseudogene TRBV3-2) and TRBJ1-6, with no clear D. V lost 5 bases and J 17 bases, leaving 22 bases between the germline ends. CDR3 length: 14 amino acids. Germline V gives CDR1 LGHDT, CDR2 YNNKEL (reference sequence). CDR3 sequence (DNA): TGTGCCAGCAGCTCTCGGACGGATCCCATAGTTGTCCACTTT. Translated: CASSSRTDPIVVHF.

The genes are TRBV6-2 or TRBV6-3 and TRBJ2-5; 7 bases are a match to TRBD2. Germline V gene lookup returns CDR1 MNHEY and CDR2 SVGEGT. This CDR3 has 15 amino acids. Germline trimming cut 6 bases from V and 2 bases from J; bases unmatched to any gene: 9. In DNA form, the CDR3 reads TGTGCCAGCAGCATAGCCGGACTAGGGCAAGAGACCCAGTACTTC. Protein: CASSIAGLGQETQYF.

The sample holds a few counts of this clone. J is TRBJ2-2 and V is TRBV9, with D maybe TRBD2 (6 bases). With 0 bases removed from V and 6 bases from J, the gap between germline ends came to 6 bases. CDR3 length: 13 amino acids. Germline assignment: CDR1 SGDLS and CDR2 YYNGEE. CDR3 amino acids: CASSVASAGELFF. CDR3 coding DNA: TGTGCCAGCAGCGTAGCTAGCGCCGGGGAGCTGTTTTTT.

The count of this clone is one. The rearrangement links TRBV5-8 to TRBJ1-1; TRBD1 is a possible D gene (5 bases). Trimming stripped 3 bases from V and 0 bases from J, with 12 bases between. CDR1 and CDR2 (germline): SGHTS, YDEGEE. This CDR3 has 15 residues. The CDR3 nucleotides are TGTGCCAGCAGCTCGGGACTGAAGATGAACACTGAAGCTTTCTTT. Amino acid sequence: CASSSGLKMNTEAFF.

The chain combines TRBV27 with TRBJ1-5; tentative D call: TRBD1 (5 bases). Trimming removed 2 bases from V and 0 bases from J, with 17 bases in between. Looked up from germline, CDR1 is MNHEY and CDR2 is SMNVEV (reference sequence). The CDR3 totals 18 residues. CDR3 bases: TGTGCCAGCAGTTTAAGGGGACCGGGCCAGTATAGCAATCAGCCCCAGCATTTT. Translation: CASSLRGPGQYSNQPQHF.

The chain links TRBV5-1 to TRBJ2-3, with 8 bases that match TRBD2. J gave up 5 bases and V 4 bases, and 3 bases lay outside the gene matches. The length of the CDR3 is 13 residues. CDR1 and CDR2 from the germline V gene are SGHRS and YFSETQ. The CDR3 sequence is CASSMGLGDTQYF. In DNA, the CDR3 is TGCGCCAGCAGCATGGGACTAGGAGATACGCAGTATTTT.

The genes are TRBV2 and TRBJ1-2, with a tentative D call TRBD1 (5 bases). The CDR3 loop spans 12 amino acids. V lost 6 bases and J 8 bases, leaving 13 bases between the germline ends. The germline V gene has CDR1 SNHLY and CDR2 FYNNEI. In DNA form, the CDR3 reads TGTGCCAGCAGGGCAGGGAAGGGAGGCTACACCTTC. Amino acids: CASRAGKGGYTF.

V gene TRBV2 combines with J gene TRBJ1-2; 7 nucleotides match TRBD1. The junction had 7 bases not matched to a gene; V was cut back by 5 bases and J by 4 bases. The V gene's germline CDR1 is SNHLY and CDR2 FYNNEI. The CDR3 sequence is 14 residues long. The chain's CDR3 is CASSPGQTSYGYTF. Here the CDR3 DNA reads TGTGCCAGCAGTCCGGGACAGACGTCCTATGGCTACACCTTC.

The chain combines TRBV5-6 with TRBJ1-2, with D perhaps matching TRBD1 (5 bases). V was cut by 6 bases and J by 8 bases, with 14 bases left in between. The CDR3 is made up of 12 amino acids. Looked up from germline, CDR1 is SGHDT and CDR2 is YYEEEE. The CDR3 DNA follows: TGTGCCAGCACCCCCGGGGGGTTAGGCTACACCTTC. Its translation is CASTPGGLGYTF.

This clone was detected only once. A much larger clone is a single base away; this may be a read error. The genes are TRBV5-8 and TRBJ1-2; no firm D call. V shed 4 bases and J shed 2 bases, with 0 bases lying between them. The germline V gene has CDR1 SGHTS and CDR2 YDEGEE. The CDR3 runs 10 residues. CDR3 DNA: TGTGCCAGCAGCAACTATGGCTACACCTTC. Translated, it gives CASSNYGYTF.

This chain joins TRBV7-9 and TRBJ1-3; 8 bases agree with TRBD1. The germline V gene encodes CDR1 SEHNR and CDR2 FQNEAQ (reference sequence). The CDR3 totals 18 residues. After removal of 5 bases from V and 0 bases from J, the junction contained 12 bases not matched to a gene. CDR3 in amino acids: CASSPRDRRLLSGNTIYF. The CDR3 region has the DNA TGTGCCAGCAGCCCCCGGGACAGGCGGCTCCTCTCTGGAAACACCATATATTTT.

The V gene is TRBV10-1, the J gene TRBJ2-7; 10 nucleotides line up with TRBD1. Germline CDR1 is WNHNN and CDR2 is SYGVQD (reference sequence). V gave up 5 bases and J gave up 2 bases; unmatched junction bases: 6. The CDR3 has 15 residues. The CDR3 region has the DNA TGCGCCAGCAGTACCGGGACAGGGGTCGCCTACGAGCAGTACTTC. Translation gives CASSTGTGVAYEQYF.